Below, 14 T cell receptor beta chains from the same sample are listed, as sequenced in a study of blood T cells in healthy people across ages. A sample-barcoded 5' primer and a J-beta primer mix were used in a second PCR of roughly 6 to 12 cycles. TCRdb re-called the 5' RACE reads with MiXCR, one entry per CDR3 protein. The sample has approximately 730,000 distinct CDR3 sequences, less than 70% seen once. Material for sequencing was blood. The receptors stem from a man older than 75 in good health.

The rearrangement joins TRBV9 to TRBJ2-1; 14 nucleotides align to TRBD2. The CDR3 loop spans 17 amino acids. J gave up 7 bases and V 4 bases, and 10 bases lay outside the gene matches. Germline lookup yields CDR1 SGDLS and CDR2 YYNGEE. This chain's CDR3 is CASSLGLAGGRSNEQFF. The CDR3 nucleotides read TGTGCCAGCAGCCTCGGACTAGCGGGAGGAAGAAGTAATGAGCAGTTCTTC.

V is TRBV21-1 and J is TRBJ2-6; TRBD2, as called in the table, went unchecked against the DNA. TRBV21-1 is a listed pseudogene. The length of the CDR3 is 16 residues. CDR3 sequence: CATHTGLPSGANVLTF. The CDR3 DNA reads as TGTGCCACCCATACAGGCCTCCCCTCTGGGGCCAACGTCCTGACTTTC.

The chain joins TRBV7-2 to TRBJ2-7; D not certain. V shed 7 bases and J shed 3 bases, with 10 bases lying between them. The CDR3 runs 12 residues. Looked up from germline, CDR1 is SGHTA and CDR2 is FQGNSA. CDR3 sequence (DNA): TGTGCCAGCACCTCGCGACTCTACGAGCAGTACTTC. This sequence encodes CASTSRLYEQYF.

The CDR3 DNA is TGTGCCATCAGTGAGCGTCTCAGGGGGCTTGAAAACATTCAGTACTTC. Protein sequence: CAISERLRGLENIQYF. This rearrangement joins TRBV10-3 to TRBJ2-7; 8 bases line up with TRBD1. TRBJ2-4 explains the end of the DNA better; the J call may be wrong. The germline CDR1 and CDR2 sequences are ENHRY and SYGVKD. There are 16 residues in the CDR3.

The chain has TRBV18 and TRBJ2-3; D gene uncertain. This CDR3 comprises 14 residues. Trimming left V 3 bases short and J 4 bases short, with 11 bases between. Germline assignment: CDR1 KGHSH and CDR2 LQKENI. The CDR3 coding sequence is TGTGCCAGCTCACCGCGAGCAACGGCAGATACGCAGTATTTT. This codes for CASSPRATADTQYF.

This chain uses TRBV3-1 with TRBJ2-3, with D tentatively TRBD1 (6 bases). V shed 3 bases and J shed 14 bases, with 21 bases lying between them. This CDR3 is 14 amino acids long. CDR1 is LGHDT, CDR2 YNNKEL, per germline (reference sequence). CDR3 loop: CASSQLGAGRYAYF. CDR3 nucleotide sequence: TGTGCCAGCAGCCAGCTGGGGGCTGGGAGATACGCGTATTTT.

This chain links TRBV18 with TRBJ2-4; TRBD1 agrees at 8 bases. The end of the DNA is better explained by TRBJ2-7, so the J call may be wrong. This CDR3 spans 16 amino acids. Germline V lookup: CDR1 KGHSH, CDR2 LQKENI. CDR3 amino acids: CASSPLGTGSHYEQYF. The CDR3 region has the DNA TGTGCCAGCTCACCGCTCGGGACAGGTTCACACTACGAGCAGTACTTC.

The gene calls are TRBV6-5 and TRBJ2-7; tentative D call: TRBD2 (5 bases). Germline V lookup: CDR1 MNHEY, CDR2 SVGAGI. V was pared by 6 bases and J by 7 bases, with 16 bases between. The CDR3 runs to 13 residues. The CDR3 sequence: CASRPVRGSEQYF. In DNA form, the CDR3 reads TGTGCCAGCAGACCCGTACGGGGATCAGAGCAGTACTTC.

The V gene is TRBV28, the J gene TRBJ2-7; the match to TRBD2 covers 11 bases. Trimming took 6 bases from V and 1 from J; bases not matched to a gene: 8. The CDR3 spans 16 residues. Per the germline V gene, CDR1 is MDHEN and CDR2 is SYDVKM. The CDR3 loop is CASSRPLAGGSYEQYF. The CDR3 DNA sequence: TGTGCCAGCAGCCGGCCCCTAGCGGGAGGATCCTACGAGCAGTACTTC.

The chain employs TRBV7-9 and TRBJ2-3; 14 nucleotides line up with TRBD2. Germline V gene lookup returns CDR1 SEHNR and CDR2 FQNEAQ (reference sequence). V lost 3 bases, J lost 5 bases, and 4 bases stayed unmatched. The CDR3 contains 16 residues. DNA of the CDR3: TGTGCCAGCAGCTTCGGGACTAGCGGGAGTGGAGATACGCAGTATTTT. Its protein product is CASSFGTSGSGDTQYF.

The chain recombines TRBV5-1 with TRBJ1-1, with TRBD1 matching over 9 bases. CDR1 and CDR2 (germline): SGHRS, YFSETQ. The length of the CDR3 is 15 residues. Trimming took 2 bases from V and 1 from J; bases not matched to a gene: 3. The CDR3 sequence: CASSFGTGQNTEAFF. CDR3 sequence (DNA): TGCGCCAGCAGCTTCGGGACAGGGCAGAACACTGAAGCTTTCTTT.

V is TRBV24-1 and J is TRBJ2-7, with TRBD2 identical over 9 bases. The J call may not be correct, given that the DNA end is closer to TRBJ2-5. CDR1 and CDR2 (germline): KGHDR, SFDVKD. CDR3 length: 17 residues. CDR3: CATSDPLPGAGGETQYF. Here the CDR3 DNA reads TGTGCCACCAGTGATCCCCTCCCCGGAGCGGGGGGAGAGACCCAGTACTTC.

The CDR3 DNA follows: TGTGCCAGCAGCCTCGGGGGGGGGTTCCCCTACAATGAGCAGTTCTTC. Its protein product is CASSLGGGFPYNEQFF. This chain joins TRBV4-2 and TRBJ2-1, with 8 bases aligning to TRBD2. The J segment lost 2 bases and the V segment lost 4 bases, leaving 7 bases of the junction unmatched. The CDR3 length is 16 residues. Per germline, CDR1 LGHNA and CDR2 YNFKEQ.

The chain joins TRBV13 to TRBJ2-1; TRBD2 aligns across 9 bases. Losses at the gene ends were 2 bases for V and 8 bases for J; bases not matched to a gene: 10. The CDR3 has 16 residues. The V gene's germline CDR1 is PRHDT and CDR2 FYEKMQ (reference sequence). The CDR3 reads CASSLRIAGVNDEQFF. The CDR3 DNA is TGTGCCAGCAGCTTAAGGATAGCGGGAGTAAACGATGAGCAGTTCTTC.